This TCR beta chain is drawn from a study of graft-versus-host responses after intestinal transplantation. Using immunoSEQ multiplex PCR, the repertoire was profiled, and TCRdb retains in-frame clones only, with some absent. The profile shows about 120,000 clones, around 93% of them singletons. Turning to this clone: Its antigen is currently unknown.

The germline V gene has CDR1 SNHLY and CDR2 FYNNEI. The junction had 16 bases not matched to a gene; V was cut back by 4 bases and J by 1 base. This CDR3 comprises 19 residues. Study-level findings and limits: Within allografts, high graft-versus-host to host-versus-graft clonal ratios were seen among patients with graft-donor T cell macrochimerism. Some GvH clones were seen earlier in gut or blood, suggesting intestinal origin.

The sequence was collected from a human donor who received an intestinal transplant. V usage is TRBV2 and J usage is TRBJ2-7; 10 bases fit TRBD2. Here the sequenced sample was unstimulated CD8+ T cells sorted from spleen or lymph node cells, taken before intestinal transplant. The CDR3: CASSGVAGRTSGISYEQYF. The CDR3 nucleotides read TGTGCCAGCAGTGGCGTTGCAGGAAGAACTAGCGGGATATCCTACGAGCAGTACTTC. Full variable domain (remainder filled in from reference TRBV2 and TRBJ2-7): EPEVTQTPSHQVTQMGQEVILRCVPISNHLYFYWYRQILGQKVEFLVSFYNNEISEKSEIFDDQFSVERPDGSNFTLKIRSTKLEDSAMYFCASSGVAGRTSGISYEQYFGPGTRLTVT.